Shown below are 9 T cell receptor beta chains from a single sample sequenced in a study of OX40 agonist ivuxolimab in advanced cancers. Profiling relied on immunoSEQ multiplex PCR, and the TCRdb table lists in-frame clones only, not all of them. The sample gives about 13,000 clones, approximately 80% of which show up once; roughly 18% is in the top ten. The material was CD4+ or CD8+ T cells sorted from blood, obtained in a trial of the OX40 agonist ivuxolimab. These receptors were collected from an adult with an advanced solid tumor such as melanoma, head and neck, liver or kidney cancer.

The sample holds one count of this clone. The chain uses TRBV6-5 and TRBJ2-7; 11 nucleotides line up with TRBD1. Germline values: CDR1 MNHEY, CDR2 SVGAGI. Germline trimming cut 6 bases from V and 3 bases from J; bases unmatched to any gene: 4. This CDR3 contains 14 residues. The chain's CDR3 is CASRPGTGGYEQYF. CDR3 DNA: TGTGCCAGCAGACCCGGGACAGGGGGCTACGAGCAGTACTTC.

The chain uses TRBV7-9 and TRBJ2-3, with TRBD2 as a possible D gene (7 bases). CDR1 and CDR2 from the germline V gene are SEHNR and FQNEAQ (reference sequence). V was pared by 5 bases and J by 5 bases, with 20 bases between. The CDR3 length is 16 residues. CDR3 nucleotide sequence: TGTGCCAGCAGCACCCGACTAGGGGGGGTTGAAGATACGCAGTATTTT. Its protein product is CASSTRLGGVEDTQYF.

The chain has TRBV28 and TRBJ2-3; D possibly uses TRBD1 or TRBD2 (5 bases each). Trimming stripped 6 bases from V and 5 bases from J, with 15 bases between. The CDR3 consists of 14 residues. The germline V gene encodes CDR1 MDHEN and CDR2 SYDVKM. CDR3 residues: CASRSFQGVDTQYF. The CDR3 bases are TGTGCCAGCAGATCTTTTCAGGGAGTAGATACGCAGTATTTT.

This clone came up once. The chain has TRBV5-1 and TRBJ1-1; D remains unclear. Germline CDR1 is SGHRS and CDR2 is YFSETQ. V was pared by 4 bases and J by 3 bases, with 16 bases between. The CDR3 totals 15 residues. This CDR3 is CASSPAGPGDTEAFF. The CDR3 nucleotides are TGCGCCAGCAGCCCGGCCGGGCCCGGGGACACTGAAGCTTTCTTT.

This clone was counted once. The J gene is TRBJ2-1, the V gene TRBV2; 14 bases match TRBD2. After removal of 6 bases from V and 8 bases from J, the junction contained 6 bases not matched to a gene. CDR1 is SNHLY, CDR2 FYNNEI, per germline. The CDR3 is made up of 15 amino acids. In nucleotides, the CDR3 is TGTGCCAGCAGGCTCGGGACTAGCGGGAGTGATGAGCAGTTCTTC. Residues: CASRLGTSGSDEQFF.

The rearrangement links TRBV29-1 to TRBJ2-1, with 9 nucleotides matching TRBD2. Germline V gives CDR1 SQVTM, CDR2 ANQGSEA. The junction had 5 bases not matched to a gene; V was cut back by 7 bases and J by 4 bases. The CDR3 runs to 13 residues. The CDR3 region is CSAAAGGYNEQFF. CDR3 bases: TGCAGCGCCGCGGCGGGAGGGTACAATGAGCAGTTCTTC.

The V and J genes are TRBV7-9 and TRBJ2-5; the match to TRBD2 covers 8 bases. The CDR3 covers 15 residues. Germline-derived CDR1 and CDR2 are SEHNR and FQNEAQ (reference sequence). Trimming at V came to 5 bases and at J to 1 base, leaving 6 bases not matched to a gene. CDR3 in DNA: TGTGCCAGCAGCCACCGACTAGCGTCCCAAGAGACCCAGTACTTC. Translated: CASSHRLASQETQYF.

The chain links TRBV7-9 to TRBJ1-3; tentative D call: TRBD1 (6 bases). The germline V and J ends were trimmed by 4 bases and 0 bases, with 7 bases remaining between them. This CDR3 has 14 residues. Germline assignment: CDR1 SEHNR and CDR2 FQNEAQ (reference sequence). The CDR3 sequence: CASSSDSSGNTIYF. The CDR3 region has the DNA TGTGCCAGCAGCTCGGACAGCTCTGGAAACACCATATATTTT.

The chain carries TRBV7-6 and TRBJ1-2; D ambiguous. V was clipped by 4 bases and J by 4 bases, with 16 bases between them. Germline V gives CDR1 SGHVS, CDR2 FNYEAQ. The CDR3 loop spans 15 amino acids. CDR3 DNA sequence: TGTGCCAGCAGCTGCGCCGGTGGAAAGACCTATGGCTACACCTTC. Its protein product is CASSCAGGKTYGYTF.